What follows are 30 T cell receptor beta chains derived from one specimen sequenced in a study of tumor and adjacent non-tumor tissue in lung cancer. This sample's RNA came from whole unsorted tissue. TCRbeta libraries were built with three rounds of nested PCR, modified from ARM-PCR. TCRdb fed the multiplex PCR reads into MiXCR, producing one record per CDR3 protein. The sample consists of 95,000 to 150,000 distinct CDR3 sequences, approximately 71% of them appearing once. Sequences were obtained from lung tumor tissue. Receptor source: a man aged 30-40 years with non-small cell lung cancer.

About this clonotype: The junction differs from germline at one of its ends, possibly a read error. This chain connects TRBV5-1 to TRBJ1-6; D gene uncertain. The CDR3 spans 11 residues. Germline CDR1 is SGHRS and CDR2 is YFSETQ. CDR3 protein: CTSGPDSPFHF. CDR3 bases: TGCACCAGCGGCCCCGATTCACCCTTCCACTTT.

Comments on this clonotype: A much bigger clone sits one base away, suggesting this may be a read error. The chain combines TRBV20-1 with TRBJ2-7; D not certain. The CDR3 consists of 13 residues. Germline CDR1 is DFQATT and CDR2 is SNEGSKA (reference sequence). With 7 bases removed from V and 2 bases from J, the gap between germline ends came to 15 bases. CDR3 loop: CSVHRRPTYEQYF. CDR3 nucleotides: TGCAGTGTCCACCGTAGGCCCACCTACGAGCAGTACTTC.

The V and J genes are TRBV10-2 and TRBJ1-1, with unresolved D. The V and J ends lost 3 bases and 2 bases respectively, with 7 bases between them. Germline V gene lookup returns CDR1 WSHSY and CDR2 SAAADI. The CDR3 is made up of 13 amino acids. The CDR3: CASSDSLNTEAFF. In DNA, the CDR3 is TGCGCCAGCAGTGACTCGCTAAACACTGAAGCTTTCTTT.

This clonotype came up many times. The V gene is TRBV29-1, the J gene TRBJ2-5; D tentatively fits TRBD1 or TRBD2 (6 bases each). CDR1 and CDR2 from the germline V gene are SQVTM and ANQGSEA. The CDR3 length is 14 residues. Trimming removed 2 bases from V and 7 bases from J, with 17 bases in between. CDR3 nucleotides: TGCAGCGTTGAACTAGAAAGAGGGGGGTTGACCCAGTACTTC. Its protein is CSVELERGGLTQYF. The entire variable domain, with the rest obtained from reference TRBV29-1 and TRBJ2-5, is as follows: SAVISQKPSRDICQRGTSLTIQCQVDSQVTMMFWYRQQPGQSLTLIATANQGSEATYESGFVIDKFPISRPNLTFSTLTVSNMSPEDSSIYLCSVELERGGLTQYFGPGTRLLVL.

This clonotype turned up a few times. The chain uses TRBV7-2 and TRBJ2-2; perhaps TRBD2 as D (6 bases). There are 15 residues in the CDR3. Trimming removed 5 bases at V and 6 bases at J, with 16 bases between. Germline CDR1 and CDR2: SGHTA and FQGNSA. The chain's CDR3 is CASSRTSMVAGELFF. The CDR3 bases are TGTGCCAGCAGCCGTACTAGCATGGTGGCCGGGGAGCTGTTTTTT.

This clonotype was counted many times. This chain links TRBV6-1 with TRBJ2-5; no clear D. From germline, CDR1 is MNHNS and CDR2 SASEGT. There are 14 residues in the CDR3. The V and J ends lost 7 bases and 0 bases respectively, with 12 bases between them. The CDR3 here is CASTVDRDQETQYF. The CDR3 bases are TGTGCCAGCACCGTGGACCGAGACCAAGAGACCCAGTACTTC.

This clonotype was picked up many times. The chain recombines TRBV10-3 with TRBJ1-1; 11 positions match TRBD1. The CDR3 is 15 residues long. Trimming cost V 2 bases and J 3 bases; bases outside gene matches: 2. Germline values: CDR1 ENHRY, CDR2 SYGVKD. CDR3 DNA sequence: TGTGCCATCAGTGAGGAGGGACAGGGGGACACTGAAGCTTTCTTT. Translation: CAISEEGQGDTEAFF.

The chain links TRBV20-1 to TRBJ2-1, with D possibly being TRBD1 (6 bases). Per germline, CDR1 DFQATT and CDR2 SNEGSKA (reference sequence). V shed 4 bases and J shed 8 bases, with 18 bases lying between them. The CDR3 extends over 14 amino acids. CDR3 nucleotides: TGCAGTGCTAAGGGGGTGGAAGGGAAATATGAGCAGTTCTTC. This codes for CSAKGVEGKYEQFF.

With regard to this clonotype: Being one base from a much bigger clone, this may be a read error. The chain uses TRBV10-3 and TRBJ1-2; D gene uncertain. This CDR3 has 14 amino acids. Germline V lookup: CDR1 ENHRY, CDR2 SYGVKD. The V gene lost 6 bases and the J gene lost 5 bases, with 16 bases spanning the gap. CDR3 DNA: TGTGCCATCAGGGGCTCCGGGATAACTTATGGCTACACCTTC. This encodes CAIRGSGITYGYTF.

This chain connects TRBV20-1 to TRBJ2-7, with TRBD2 identical over 12 bases. Per the germline V gene, CDR1 is DFQATT and CDR2 is SNEGSKA (reference sequence). This CDR3 is built from 17 residues. V shed 5 bases and J 11 bases; nucleotides not matched to a gene: 22. For the CDR3, the DNA is TGCAGTGCTTCGACCCAATCGACTAGCGGGAGATTCGGCGACAAGTACTTC. It is translated as CSASTQSTSGRFGDKYF.

This chain links TRBV11-2 with TRBJ1-6; perhaps TRBD1 as D (6 bases). V was shortened by 3 bases and J by 14 bases, with 20 bases between the two germline ends. Germline V gene lookup returns CDR1 SGHAT and CDR2 FQNNGV. The CDR3 has 15 amino acids. The CDR3 spells CASSLWVGANSSLHF. The CDR3 DNA reads TGTGCCAGCAGCTTGTGGGTGGGGGCGAACTCATCCCTCCACTTT.

The table lists this clonotype with many counts. The chain has TRBV29-1 and TRBJ2-3; tentatively, D is TRBD2 (5 bases). Germline V gene lookup returns CDR1 SQVTM and CDR2 ANQGSEA. The V end was cut by 5 bases, the J end by 6 bases, with 21 bases between. CDR3 size: 15 residues. The CDR3 loop reads CSVRKDGAAKDTQYF. CDR3 bases: TGCAGCGTTAGAAAGGATGGAGCGGCAAAGGATACGCAGTATTTT.

In this sample, this clonotype turned up many times. This sequence joins TRBV11-3 and TRBJ2-7, with 8 bases aligning to TRBD2. V gave up 5 bases and J gave up 4 bases; unmatched junction bases: 4. Germline V gives CDR1 SGHNT, CDR2 YENEEA. The CDR3 contains 13 residues. CDR3 sequence reads: CASSRGLVYEQYF. CDR3 DNA: TGTGCCAGCAGCCGGGGACTAGTATACGAGCAGTACTTC.

For the CDR3, the DNA is TGTGCCAGCAGTTACTTGAGGCGCATAGCAGCTTTCTTT. It translates to CASSYLRRIAAFF. V usage is TRBV6-5 and J usage is TRBJ1-1; D unclear. This CDR3 contains 13 residues. Germline V CDR1 and CDR2: MNHEY, SVGAGI. Trimming shortened V by 1 base and J by 10 bases, and 13 bases separated the two germline ends.

About this clonotype itself: One base away lies a much larger clone, so this may be a sequencing read error. The chain is built from TRBV5-4 and TRBJ1-1; D uncertain. This CDR3 spans 13 amino acids. Between the trimmed V and J ends, which lost 3 bases and 1 base, there was a span of 7 bases. Germline V gene data show CDR1 as SGHNT and CDR2 as YYREEE (reference sequence). CDR3 protein: CASSSVWNTEAFF. CDR3 DNA: TGTGCCAGCAGCTCCGTATGGAACACTGAAGCTTTCTTT. The complete variable domain, with remaining parts taken from reference TRBV5-4 and TRBJ1-1, reads ETGVTQSPTHLIKTRGQQVTLRCSSQSGHNTVSWYQQALGQGPQFIFQYYREEENGRGNFPPRFSGLQFPNYSSELNVNALELDDSALYLCASSSVWNTEAFFGQGTRLTVV.

CDR3 nucleotides: TGTGCCAGCAGCCCCATTGGGGGCCAAGAGACCCAGTACTTC. Its protein product is CASSPIGGQETQYF. The gene calls are TRBV5-4 and TRBJ2-5, with D perhaps assigned TRBD1 or TRBD2 (5 bases each). Germline CDR1 is SGHNT and CDR2 is YYREEE (reference sequence). The V gene lost 4 bases and the J gene lost 1 base, with 11 bases spanning the gap. This CDR3 region has 14 residues.

On this clonotype: One base away lies a much larger clone, so this may be a sequencing read error. This chain links TRBV10-2 with TRBJ2-2; possibly TRBD2 for D (5 bases). This CDR3 is built from 14 residues. Germline CDR1 and CDR2: WSHSY and SAAADI. With 8 bases removed from V and 7 bases from J, the gap between germline ends came to 17 bases. DNA for the CDR3: TGCGCCAGCCGACGCCCGGGAAGGCACGGGGAGCTGTTTTTT. Translation: CASRRPGRHGELFF.

This clonotype was detected once. Just one base apart from a much larger clone, this may be a read error. The rearrangement links TRBV29-1 to TRBJ2-5, with D maybe TRBD2 (5 bases). The ends were cut back, 4 bases at V and 7 bases at J, with 19 bases in the middle. The CDR3 contains 14 residues. Germline values: CDR1 SQVTM, CDR2 ANQGSEA. CDR3 bases: TGCAGCGTTGTCCCGGCTAGCTTAGAAGCGACCCAGTACTTC. Residues: CSVVPASLEATQYF.

As regards this clonotype: An end of the junction differs from the germline gene, which may be a read error. V and J are TRBV10-3 and TRBJ1-5, with D perhaps TRBD1 (6 bases). This CDR3 is 16 amino acids long. Germline V gives CDR1 ENHRY, CDR2 SYGVKD. The CDR3 loop reads CAISESRGGLDQPHHF. In nucleotides, the CDR3 is TGTGCCATCAGTGAGTCTCGTGGGGGCCTTGACCAGCCCCACCATTTT.

In regard to this clonotype: Sequence at one end of the junction differs from germline and may be a read error. The chain is built from TRBV20-1 and TRBJ2-1; 9 bases are shared with TRBD2. This CDR3 contains 16 residues. Germline CDR1 is DFQATT and CDR2 is SNEGSKA (reference sequence). This CDR3 is CSTAASGLALYNEQFF. The CDR3 nucleotides read TGTAGTACTGCCGCCTCAGGACTAGCGCTTTACAATGAGCAGTTCTTC.

A word on this clonotype: A junction boundary mismatches the germline segment, possibly from a read error. The CDR3 reads CATSDFTDAQYF. The DNA for the CDR3 is TGTGCCACCAGTGATTTTACAGATGCGCAGTATTTT. This sequence joins TRBV24-1 and TRBJ2-3; D is undetermined. The CDR3 contains 12 residues. The germline V gene has CDR1 KGHDR and CDR2 SFDVKD.

With respect to this clonotype: This is likely a read error, given that the CDR3 carries no conserved phenylalanine or tryptophan at its end. This chain links TRBV5-6 with TRBJ2-5, with D possibly being TRBD1 or TRBD2 (6 bases each). Per the germline V gene, CDR1 is SGHDT and CDR2 is YYEEEE. There are 14 residues in the CDR3. The ends were cut back, 5 bases at V and 5 bases at J, with 16 bases in the middle. The CDR3 sequence: CASSLGGRMETQYS. The CDR3 DNA reads TGTGCCAGCAGTCTGGGGGGCAGGATGGAGACCCAGTACTCC.

This clonotype was detected a few times. Being one base from a much bigger clone, this may be a read error. The chain joins TRBV29-1 to TRBJ1-2, with TRBD1 matching over 7 bases. From germline, CDR1 is SQVTM and CDR2 ANQGSEA. The CDR3 extends over 13 amino acids. Germline trimming cut 1 base from V and 8 bases from J; bases unmatched to any gene: 7. The CDR3 here is CSVEGQQGLGYTF. In DNA form, the CDR3 reads TGCAGCGTTGAAGGTCAACAGGGGTTGGGCTACACCTTC.

In regard to this clonotype: Relative to the germline gene, one junction end is altered; a read error may explain this. The chain links TRBV11-2 to TRBJ2-2, with TRBD2 matching 8 bases. CDR1 SGHAT and CDR2 FQNNGV come from the germline V gene. The CDR3 runs to 16 residues. Here the CDR3 DNA reads TGTGCCAGTAGCTTAACTAGCGGAGTGTTGACCGGGGAGCTGTTTTTT. Translated, it gives CASSLTSGVLTGELFF.

In the case of this clonotype: Its ends do not fully match the called genes, so a read error is possible. The gene calls are TRBV4-1 and TRBJ2-3; weak D call: TRBD2 (6 bases). Per germline, CDR1 MGHRA and CDR2 YSYEKL. The CDR3 is 13 residues long. CDR3 protein: CASSPREADRQYF. The CDR3 bases are TGCGCCAGCAGTCCGAGGGAGGCAGATAGGCAGTATTTT.

In regard to this clonotype: Since a much larger clone is just one base distant, this may be a read error. This chain uses TRBV24-1 with TRBJ2-2; D might be TRBD2 (5 bases). Germline values: CDR1 KGHDR, CDR2 SFDVKD. This CDR3 has 15 residues. Trimming took 1 base from V and 3 from J, leaving 8 bases between them. CDR3 bases: TGTGCCACCAGTGATTTACAGAGGGACACCGGGGAGCTGTTTTTT. This translates into CATSDLQRDTGELFF.

This chain joins TRBV5-1 and TRBJ2-5, with D unresolved. The germline gives CDR1 SGHRS, CDR2 YFSETQ. V dropped 3 bases and J dropped 2 bases, with 5 bases sitting between them. The CDR3 covers 12 residues. The CDR3 sequence is CASSYPQETQYF. DNA of the CDR3: TGCGCCAGCAGCTACCCTCAAGAGACCCAGTACTTC.

This clonotype qualifies as medium-sized. The chain has TRBV4-2 and TRBJ1-2; TRBD1 is a possible D gene (5 bases). The V gene lost 3 bases and the J gene lost 10 bases, with 21 bases spanning the gap. Germline CDR1 reads LGHNA; CDR2 reads YNFKEQ. This CDR3 has 15 amino acids. CDR3 coding DNA: TGTGCCAGCAGCCAGGAAGTGGCAGGGCAATACGACTACACCTTC. Translation: CASSQEVAGQYDYTF.

This clonotype was picked up many times. The J gene is TRBJ2-1, the V gene TRBV6-1; 12 nucleotides agree with TRBD1. CDR3 length: 14 amino acids. Germline assignment: CDR1 MNHNS and CDR2 SASEGT. Trimming removed 9 bases from V and 9 bases from J; junction bases left unmatched: 9. CDR3 protein: CASMRDRGPGEQFF. CDR3 DNA: TGTGCCAGTATGCGGGACAGGGGGCCAGGTGAGCAGTTCTTC.

On this clonotype: The germline gene is not matched at one end of the junction; a read error may be the cause. The chain recombines TRBV20-1 with TRBJ1-2; maybe TRBD1 (6 bases). The CDR3 length is 13 residues. The V gene's germline CDR1 is DFQATT and CDR2 SNEGSKA (reference sequence). This CDR3 reads CSSRPPGGCGYTF. CDR3 DNA sequence: TGCAGTTCTAGGCCGCCTGGGGGCTGTGGCTACACCTTC.